This TCR beta chain was retrieved from a study of blood T cell repertoires in COVID-19. Background on the study: The United States, Italy and Spain supplied acute and convalescent COVID-19 samples. From T cells, B-cell-depleted T cells, or PBMCs came the material, which was cDNA or gDNA.

CDR1 SGHRS and CDR2 YFSETQ come from the germline V gene. The length of the CDR3 is 17 residues. Losses at the gene ends were 4 bases for V and 1 base for J; bases not matched to a gene: 12. Method: immunoSEQ multiplex PCR; TCRdb's copy keeps in-frame clones and lacks some. This table holds under 250,000 clones, about 90% found once. V gene TRBV5-1 combines with J gene TRBJ2-5; 8 bases are shared with TRBD2. The origin of this receptor is a man in his 60s with acute or convalescent COVID-19. Sequencing used peripheral blood. The CDR3 sequence is CASSLLGTRTLQETQYF. The DNA of the CDR3 is TGCGCCAGCAGCCTGTTAGGGACTAGAACCCTCCAAGAGACCCAGTACTTC.